The rows below give T cell receptor beta chains drawn from one sample of a study of T cell responses to AZD1222 COVID-19 vaccine. Here immunoSEQ multiplex PCR was the method, and the copy in TCRdb shows in-frame clones only, minus some. The table has more than 100,000 clones, 80% to 90% seen once. The sample was peripheral blood, taken on day 0 of AZD1222 vaccination. Every receptor here comes from an adult in good health. CDR3s include the opening cysteine and the closing phenylalanine or tryptophan. Fields, in order: V gene, D gene, clone size, J gene, CDR3 protein, CDR3 DNA. The D gene is left open where the match is weak. Size tells how often a clone was seen (once, few, many) or the class of an expanded clone, and some rows leave it out.

TRBV6-5	.	few	TRBJ1-6	CASIKDPTAYSPLHF	TGTGCCAGCATCAAGGACCCAACAGCCTATTCACCCCTCCACTTT
TRBV25-1	.	few	TRBJ1-3	CASRRGGSSGNTIYF	TGTGCCAGCCGAAGAGGGGGGAGCTCTGGAAACACCATATATTTT
TRBV2	.	.	TRBJ1-1	CASSEYLGTNTEAFF	TGTGCCAGCAGTGAATATCTGGGCACCAACACTGAAGCTTTCTTT
TRBV9	.	.	TRBJ2-7	CASSPGTGPFYEQYF	TGTGCCAGCTCCCCAGGCACAGGGCCCTTCTACGAGCAGTACTTC
TRBV28	.	.	TRBJ2-7	CASSPRGGGDEQYF	TGTGCCAGCAGTCCCCGTGGAGGGGGGGACGAGCAGTACTTC
TRBV24-1	TRBD1	.	TRBJ1-2	CATSDSQGTGYGYTF	TGTGCCACCAGTGATTCACAGGGGACGGGCTATGGCTACACCTTC
TRBV6-5	.	.	TRBJ1-4	CASSTWGAGEKLFF	TGTGCCAGCAGTACGTGGGGGGCCGGGGAAAAACTGTTTTTT
TRBV7-8	TRBD1	.	TRBJ1-2	CASSAGQGSDYGYTF	TGTGCCAGCAGCGCGGGACAGGGGAGCGACTATGGCTACACCTTC
TRBV7-7	.	.	TRBJ2-7	CASSDSGPPRYF	TGTGCCAGCAGCGACTCCGGGCCCCCCAGGTACTTC
TRBV19	.	.	TRBJ1-1	CASTEGGRLNTEAFF	TGTGCCAGTACTGAAGGGGGGCGGCTGAACACTGAAGCTTTCTTT
TRBV27	.	.	TRBJ1-4	CASSVLRGATNEKLFF	TGTGCCAGCAGCGTCCTAAGGGGGGCAACTAATGAAAAACTGTTTTTT
TRBV20-1	.	.	TRBJ2-5	CSARWETQYF	TGCAGTGCTAGGTGGGAGACCCAGTACTTC
TRBV6-5	.	.	TRBJ2-5	CASSYSTEGGETQYF	TGTGCCAGCAGTTACTCCACGGAGGGCGGAGAGACCCAGTACTTC
TRBV5-8	.	.	TRBJ1-2	CASSFFTGGANYGYTF	TGTGCCAGCAGCTTTTTCACCGGGGGGGCGAACTATGGCTACACCTTC
TRBV28	TRBD1	few	TRBJ2-7	CASSLTGSSYEQYF	TGTGCCAGCAGTTTGACAGGGAGCTCCTACGAGCAGTACTTC
TRBV6-5	.	once	TRBJ1-3	CASANTASGNTIYF	TGTGCCAGCGCAAATACAGCCTCTGGAAACACCATATATTTT
TRBV5-1	TRBD1	.	TRBJ1-1	CASSLAGQGNTEAFF	TGCGCCAGCAGCTTGGCGGGACAGGGGAACACTGAAGCTTTCTTT
TRBV7-8	.	.	TRBJ2-2	CASSFGDANTGELFF	TGTGCCAGCAGCTTTGGCGACGCGAACACCGGGGAGCTGTTTTTT
TRBV6-2/TRBV6-3	.	.	TRBJ1-2	CASSYPDLGTNYGYTF	TGTGCCAGCAGTTACCCGGACCTGGGGACTAACTATGGCTACACCTTC
TRBV9	.	.	TRBJ2-3	CASSARGSTDTQYF	TGTGCCAGCAGCGCGCGGGGAAGCACAGATACGCAGTATTTT
TRBV9	.	.	TRBJ1-5	CASSVQGRNQPQHF	TGTGCCAGCAGCGTTCAAGGTCGCAATCAGCCCCAGCATTTT
TRBV12-2	.	.	TRBJ2-7	CASRFPLYEQYF	TGTGCAAGTCGCTTCCCCCTCTACGAGCAGTACTTC
TRBV5-1	.	.	TRBJ1-6	CASSWGRDSPLHF	TGCGCCAGCAGCTGGGGGAGGGATTCACCCCTCCACTTT
TRBV4-3	TRBD2	.	TRBJ2-1	CASSQDLAGGPYNEQFF	TGCGCCAGCAGCCAAGACCTAGCGGGAGGACCCTACAATGAGCAGTTCTTC
TRBV7-2	.	.	TRBJ1-1	CASSPRPLMNTEAFF	TGTGCCAGCAGCCCCCGACCCCTTATGAACACTGAAGCTTTCTTT
TRBV9	.	.	TRBJ1-2	CASSPLGGQGRYGYTF	TGTGCCAGCAGCCCTTTAGGGGGGCAGGGGAGGTATGGCTACACCTTC
TRBV2	.	.	TRBJ2-7	CASSVAWGAGYAYEQYF	TGTGCCAGCAGTGTCGCCTGGGGGGCAGGCTATGCCTACGAGCAGTACTTC
TRBV7-8	.	.	TRBJ1-1	CASSLGRGGGTEAFF	TGTGCCAGCAGCTTAGGCAGAGGAGGGGGCACTGAAGCTTTCTTT
TRBV2	TRBD1	.	TRBJ1-1	CASRSGGPRVNTEAFF	TGTGCCAGCAGGTCAGGGGGCCCGCGGGTGAACACTGAAGCTTTCTTT
TRBV5-1	.	.	TRBJ2-7	CASSEKLGHLISYEQYF	TGCGCCAGTTCAGAAAAACTTGGACACCTTATTTCCTACGAGCAGTACTTC
TRBV6-4	TRBD2	.	TRBJ2-7	CASSDSASGSYEQYF	TGTGCCAGCAGTGACTCAGCTAGCGGGAGCTACGAGCAGTACTTC
TRBV18	.	.	TRBJ1-2	CASSPDRIYGYTF	TGTGCCAGCTCACCTGACAGAATCTATGGCTACACCTTC
TRBV27	TRBD2	.	TRBJ2-2	CASSLTGGPEGELFF	TGTGCCAGCAGTTTAACGGGAGGGCCTGAGGGGGAGCTGTTTTTT
TRBV19	TRBD1	.	TRBJ1-6	CASTDRQGGNSPLHF	TGTGCCAGTACCGACCGACAGGGTGGCAATTCACCCCTCCACTTT
TRBV5-5	.	.	TRBJ2-7	CASRVPGGQSSYEQYF	TGTGCCAGCAGGGTCCCGGGTGGACAGAGCTCCTACGAGCAGTACTTC
TRBV7-9	.	.	TRBJ1-3	CASIPPNLAPTSGNTIYF	TGTGCCAGCATCCCCCCCAACTTGGCACCGACCTCTGGAAACACCATATATTTT
TRBV7-8	.	.	TRBJ2-2	CASSLVGGADGELFF	TGTGCCAGCAGCTTAGTGGGGGGCGCAGACGGGGAGCTGTTTTTT
TRBV4-1	TRBD1	.	TRBJ1-6	CASSQGQGNSPLHF	TGCGCCAGCAGCCAGGGACAGGGTAATTCACCCCTCCACTTT
TRBV18	TRBD1	once	TRBJ1-1	CASSPGTGDTEAFF	TGTGCCAGCTCCCCCGGGACAGGGGACACTGAAGCTTTCTTT
TRBV20-1	.	once	TRBJ1-2	CSALRGGGYTF	TGCAGTGCCCTTCGGGGCGGTGGCTACACCTTC
TRBV7-8	.	.	TRBJ1-1	CASSLVDLVTEAFF	TGTGCCAGCAGCTTAGTCGACTTGGTTACTGAAGCTTTCTTT
TRBV10-3	.	.	TRBJ1-5	CAISESGRAPNQPQHF	TGTGCCATCAGTGAGTCAGGCCGGGCCCCAAATCAGCCCCAGCATTTT